This TCR beta chain is drawn from a study of relationships among human T cell subsets. Overall study results and limits: Over 55% of CD8+ cytotoxic sequences were in clones over 100 reads; regulatory and Th2 had few. V, D, J usage, CDR3 length and N-additions were similar across seven subsets.

To note about this clonotype: Its target is unknown.

T cell subsets were isolated with antibody-coated magnetic beads. Between the trimmed V and J ends, which lost 4 bases and 0 bases, there was a span of 18 bases. This CDR3 spans 16 amino acids. From germline, CDR1 is GTSNPN and CDR2 SVGIG (reference sequence). TCR alpha and beta CDR3s were amplified from mRNA by semiquantitative ARM-PCR. Tagged nested gene-specific primers were used first, then communal superprimers amplified exponentially. TCRdb re-analysed the multiplex PCR reads in MiXCR, keeping a single row per CDR3 protein. The table records around 14,000 distinct CDR3 sequences, less than 80% of them present only once.

This chain uses TRBV30 with TRBJ1-1; D uncertain. The source is a man aged 35 to 55 in good health. Input material: total T cells sorted from blood. CDR3 sequence: CAWNDRTRSMNTEAFF. The CDR3 nucleotides read TGTGCCTGGAACGATAGGACCCGTTCGATGAACACTGAAGCTTTCTTT.